Listed below are T cell receptor beta chains from one sample, sequenced in a study of Ad26.COV2.S vaccination and SARS-CoV-2 variants. TCRdb keeps only in-frame clones here, not all; method: immunoSEQ multiplex PCR. The sample has some 340,000 clones, about 86% seen once; the top ten hold 1.5% to 2%. The sequenced sample was peripheral blood, obtained in a trial of Ad26.COV2.S vaccine versus placebo. These TCRs come from a person between 18 and 60 years old who received the Ad26.COV2.S COVID-19 vaccine or a placebo. Each CDR3 is given with its conserved first and last residue. A D gene is named only where the DNA matches it firmly. The size field is filled for only some rows; it gives once, few, many or a size class.

V,size,length,J,D,CDR3,DNA
TRBV4-1,.,16,TRBJ1-4,TRBD1,CASSQVAGQGYEKLFF,TGCGCCAGCAGCCAAGTCGCGGGACAGGGTTACGAAAAACTGTTTTTT
TRBV7-2,.,13,TRBJ2-5,TRBD1,CASSARTGLTQYF,TGTGCCAGCAGCGCCCGGACAGGGTTGACCCAGTACTTC
TRBV30,.,19,TRBJ1-3,TRBD1,CAWTARGTGPTKSGNTIYF,TGTGCCTGGACCGCTCGCGGGACAGGACCCACTAAATCTGGAAACACCATATATTTT
TRBV5-4,.,15,TRBJ2-1,.,CASSLTVSWDNEQFF,TGTGCCAGCAGCTTGACAGTAAGTTGGGACAATGAGCAGTTCTTC
TRBV10-3,.,15,TRBJ1-5,.,CAISESTGGGQPQHF,TGTGCCATCAGTGAGTCGACCGGGGGAGGGCAGCCCCAGCATTTT
TRBV11-2,few,17,TRBJ1-2,.,CASSSPLLTGGYYGYTF,TGTGCCAGCAGCTCCCCCCTTCTGACGGGGGGGTACTATGGCTACACCTTC
TRBV7-9,once,14,TRBJ2-7,.,CASSSLGGSYEQYF,TGTGCCAGCAGCTCATTAGGGGGGTCCTACGAGCAGTACTTC
TRBV7-2,once,15,TRBJ2-3,.,CASSQNQGGADTQYF,TGTGCCAGCAGCCAAAATCAGGGTGGGGCAGATACGCAGTATTTT
TRBV7-6,.,15,TRBJ1-6,TRBD1,CASSRLPGQGFTLHF,TGTGCCAGCAGTCGACTGCCCGGACAGGGATTCACCCTCCACTTT
TRBV3-1/TRBV3-2,.,14,TRBJ1-2,.,CASSRTLTEYGYTF,TGTGCCAGCAGTCGGACACTAACGGAGTATGGCTACACCTTC